This paragraph reports one TCR beta chain. The data were obtained in a study of PD-L1 blockade in urothelial cancer. Study as a whole: Most patients, about 85% of the roughly 30, were males with bladder-origin cancer.

Stated time point: peripheral blood 6 weeks after treatment start. The diagnosis in patients was locally advanced or metastatic urothelial carcinoma. Profiled with immunoSEQ multiplex PCR; TCRdb holds only in-frame clones, not every one. The table includes around 38,000 clones, around nine tenths detected once. There are 16 residues in the CDR3. The V and J ends lost 2 bases and 1 base, in that order; junction bases with no gene match: 6. Germline CDR1 reads MNHEY; CDR2 reads SVGAGI. The clonotype originates from a man aged 55 to 70 with urothelial cancer. The V gene is TRBV6-5, the J gene TRBJ1-2; 8 bases line up with TRBD1. Sample: PBMCs, taken around atezolizumab (anti-PD-L1) treatment. CDR3 sequence (DNA): TGTGCCAGCAGTTACCTCCCGACAGGGGTTAACTATGGCTACACCTTC. Protein: CASSYLPTGVNYGYTF.